The rows below give T cell receptor beta chains drawn from one sample of a study of blood T cell repertoires in COVID-19. This table comes from immunoSEQ multiplex PCR, and its TCRdb copy is limited to in-frame clones, with some not included. Of under 150,000 clones detected, approximately 90% appear once; the ten largest clones hold over 4%. The source material was peripheral blood. The receptors shown here come from a woman in her forties or fifties with acute or convalescent COVID-19. CDR3s include the opening cysteine and the closing phenylalanine or tryptophan. D genes are given only for firm matches. Only some rows state a clone size, as once, few, many or a class for expanded clones.

j_call	clone_size	d_call	cdr3_length	v_call	cdr3_nt	cdr3_aa
TRBJ2-7	NA	NA	13	TRBV6-2/TRBV6-3	TGTGCCAGCAGTTACGACAGAACCTACGAGCAGTACTTC	CASSYDRTYEQYF
TRBJ1-5	NA	TRBD1	15	TRBV28	TGTGCCAGCAGTCTCCAGGGGGCGCTTACTCAGCCCCAGCATTTT	CASSLQGALTQPQHF
TRBJ1-5	NA	NA	15	TRBV7-2	TGTGCCAGCAGCCCCCAGGGGTTTAGCAATCAGCCCCAGCATTTT	CASSPQGFSNQPQHF
TRBJ2-1	NA	NA	15	TRBV27	TGTGCCAGCACCACAAAAAAAGGGGTAATCGATGAGCAGTTCTTC	CASTTKKGVIDEQFF
TRBJ2-7	NA	NA	14	TRBV21-1	TGTGCCAGCAGCAAGAGGACAGGGGAGGGCGAGCAGTACTTC	CASSKRTGEGEQYF
TRBJ1-1	NA	TRBD1	12	TRBV18	TGTGCCAGCTCGCTCAGGGGGCCGGAGGCTTTCTTT	CASSLRGPEAFF
TRBJ2-1	NA	NA	14	TRBV9	TGTGCCAGCAGCGTGGGGGACACCTACAATGAGCAGTTCTTC	CASSVGDTYNEQFF
TRBJ1-2	NA	NA	11	TRBV30	TGTGCCTGGACGGGACTTTCTGGCTACACCTTC	CAWTGLSGYTF
TRBJ2-7	NA	TRBD2	17	TRBV7-8	TGTGCCAGCAGCCCACCCGACTGGCGGGGGGCGCAGGGCGAGCAGTACTTC	CASSPPDWRGAQGEQYF
TRBJ1-1	few	NA	14	TRBV28	TGTGCCAGCAGTTTACCCCAAATGAACACTGAAGCTTTCTTT	CASSLPQMNTEAFF
TRBJ1-4	NA	NA	16	TRBV9	TGTGCCAGCAGCGTAGCAATGGGAGAACTCAATGAAAAACTGTTTTTT	CASSVAMGELNEKLFF
TRBJ2-2	NA	TRBD2	17	TRBV5-1	TGCGCCAGCAGCTTTCCCGGGACTAGCGAGGTTGTCGGGGAGCTGTTTTTT	CASSFPGTSEVVGELFF
TRBJ1-1	NA	TRBD1	15	TRBV18	TGTGCCAGCTCACTCGGGACAGGGCTTACGTTTGGGGCTTTCTTT	CASSLGTGLTFGAFF
TRBJ1-3	few	NA	16	TRBV15	TGTGCCACCAGCATCCGACGGGGGGCTTCTGGAAACACCATATATTTT	CATSIRRGASGNTIYF
TRBJ1-2	NA	NA	14	TRBV5-4	TGTGCCAGCAGCTTCTGGACAGATTCTTATGGCTACACCTTC	CASSFWTDSYGYTF
TRBJ2-2	NA	TRBD2	18	TRBV3-1/TRBV3-2	TGTGCCAGCAGCCAAGGACCGCTCGGGGGGGCGGGCACCGGGGAGCTGTTTTTT	CASSQGPLGGAGTGELFF
TRBJ1-3	NA	TRBD1	14	TRBV2	TGTGCCAGCAGCAGGGGGATTACTGGAAACACCATATATTTT	CASSRGITGNTIYF
TRBJ2-1	NA	TRBD2	13	TRBV30	TGTGCCTGGTCCGGGACTAGCTACAATGAGCAGTTCTTC	CAWSGTSYNEQFF
TRBJ1-1	NA	TRBD1	12	TRBV4-2	TGTGCCAGCAACCGGGACAGGGAGCAAGCTTTCTTT	CASNRDREQAFF
TRBJ1-5	once	NA	15	TRBV2	TGTGCCAGCAGTACGGACCTAAGCGGTAGTCAGCCCCAGCATTTT	CASSTDLSGSQPQHF
TRBJ1-4	NA	TRBD1	15	TRBV7-6	TGTGCCAGCAGCTTAGAGGCCGGGACAGGGGGAAAACTGTTTTTT	CASSLEAGTGGKLFF
TRBJ2-4	once	NA	19	TRBV6-2/TRBV6-3	TGTGCCAGCAGTTACGTTTTAGGGGGTAACTACCTAGCCAAAAACATTCAGTACTTC	CASSYVLGGNYLAKNIQYF
TRBJ2-7	NA	NA	14	TRBV13	TGTGCCAGCAGCTTAGACGGGAGAGACTACGAGCAGTACTTC	CASSLDGRDYEQYF
TRBJ2-1	NA	TRBD1	15	TRBV4-1	TGCGCCAGCAGCCAAGATTGGGACAGGGTCAATGAGCAGTTCTTC	CASSQDWDRVNEQFF
TRBJ2-4	NA	NA	14	TRBV4-3	TGCGCCAGCAGCCAAAGGCGGGAAGGGAACATTCAGTACTTC	CASSQRREGNIQYF
TRBJ2-4	once	TRBD2	14	TRBV5-8	TGTGCCAGCAGCTTGTGGGGGGGCAAAAACATTCAGTACTTC	CASSLWGGKNIQYF
TRBJ2-3	NA	TRBD1	19	TRBV7-9	TGTGCCAGCACCTCGCCGGGACAGGGGATTGTTGCTAGCACAGATACGCAGTATTTT	CASTSPGQGIVASTDTQYF
TRBJ2-7	NA	NA	11	TRBV7-8	TGTGCCAGCAGCTCGAGGGACGAGCAGTACTTC	CASSSRDEQYF
TRBJ1-5	NA	NA	15	TRBV4-2	TGTGCCAGCAGCCCTCTCTCCGGTAGCAATCAGCCCCAGCATTTT	CASSPLSGSNQPQHF
TRBJ1-2	NA	TRBD1	14	TRBV11-2	TGTGCCAGCAGCCAGGGGGCCGATGGGTATGGCTACACCTTC	CASSQGADGYGYTF
TRBJ2-7	once	TRBD2	15	TRBV7-2	TGTGCCAGCAGCCATAGCGGGAAAAGCTCCTACGAGCAGTACTTC	CASSHSGKSSYEQYF
TRBJ1-2	NA	NA	13	TRBV6-5	TGTGCCAGCTCAACAGCTATTAACTATGGCTACACCTTC	CASSTAINYGYTF
TRBJ2-7	NA	NA	16	TRBV6-6	TGTGCCAGCAGTTACGCGACGGGACAGCGCGGGGACGAGCAGTACTTC	CASSYATGQRGDEQYF
TRBJ1-5	NA	NA	12	TRBV2	TGTGCCAGCAGTGTACGGGTTCAGCCCCAGCATTTT	CASSVRVQPQHF
TRBJ2-1	NA	NA	15	TRBV28	TGTGCCAGCAGTTCCGGGACACCCTTCAACAATGAGCAGTTCTTC	CASSSGTPFNNEQFF
TRBJ2-2	once	TRBD1	15	TRBV4-1	TGCGCCAGCAGCCTACCCGGGACAGGGACCGGGGAGCTGTTTTTT	CASSLPGTGTGELFF
TRBJ1-5	NA	NA	14	TRBV6-6	TGTGCCAGCAGTTACGGGACGGAGGGTCAGCCCCAGCATTTT	CASSYGTEGQPQHF
TRBJ1-6	NA	NA	14	TRBV28	TGTGCCAGCGGGAACCCCCGGGGTAATTCACCCCTCCACTTT	CASGNPRGNSPLHF
TRBJ1-2	NA	NA	13	TRBV30	TGTGCCTGTAGAGAGGCCTCGGTTTATGGCTACACCTTC	CACREASVYGYTF
TRBJ1-5	NA	NA	18	TRBV4-1	TGCGCCAGCAGCCAAGTATTTTCGGGGTTGACGGGCAATCAGCCCCAGCATTTT	CASSQVFSGLTGNQPQHF
TRBJ2-3	NA	NA	13	TRBV5-6	TGTGCCAGCAATGGCAGGAACACAGATACGCAGTATTTT	CASNGRNTDTQYF
TRBJ1-4	NA	TRBD1	13	TRBV27	TGTGCCAGCAGTTTTGACAGGGGGGAAAAACTGTTTTTT	CASSFDRGEKLFF
TRBJ1-2	NA	NA	15	TRBV30	TGTGCCTGGAGCCTCGGGGACAAGGGGGATCCTGGCTACACCTTC	CAWSLGDKGDPGYTF
TRBJ1-2	NA	TRBD1	17	TRBV4-2	TGTGCCAGCAGCCAAATGGACAGGGGCCGCACTAACTATGGCTACACCTTC	CASSQMDRGRTNYGYTF